This TCR beta chain was observed in a study of shared clonotypes between healthy human individuals (dated by TCRdb to 2020 to 2021). About the full investigation: Two women and three men aged 18 to 49 years were included in the cohort. For each donor, CD4 naive and CD4 memory were each run on three plates, CD8 naive on two plates, and CD8 memory on one plate. Blood TCR repertoires of a handful of healthy adults were deeply sequenced to estimate repertoire size and the extent of clonotype sharing between individuals. Different laboratories and diverse techniques were used to prepare libraries and sequence TCR repertoires, to increase sequencing depth and limit assay-specific biases. Each donor's leukapheresis produced roughly between roughly 0.85 and 10 billion PBMCs. General study outcomes and caveats: Rarefaction of sorted-subset datasets indicated incomplete sequencing despite the large sequencing depth. Across four donors, roughly 5.1% of naive CD4, approximately 4% of naive CD8, about 2.3% of memory CD4, and under 0.45% of memory CD8 clonotypes were shared. Only blood was sampled, and tissue TCR repertoires likely differ from those in blood. Naive subsets generally had larger estimated clonotype richness than memory subsets did. Higher generation probabilities were observed for clonotypes shared by all four sorted-subset donors than for non-shared clonotypes. Pairwise subsampling indicated that sequencing depth was expected to affect the degree of clonotype sharing among donors. The small number of donors limited the genetic and exposure-history diversity represented.

As regards this clone: Which antigen it targets is not known. No base-level quality is on record; no much larger clone is a single base apart.

The donors were healthy, HIV-negative adults who had no recently reported acute infections or vaccinations. Only Caucasian adults living in Nashville, Tennessee, USA were represented among the donors. CD4+ T cells were enriched by magnetic negative selection, after which naive cells were positively selected on CD45RA and the negative fraction was taken as the memory subset. Blood was obtained by leukapheresis, after which PBMCs were separated by Ficoll-Histopaque density gradient centrifugation and cryopreserved in liquid nitrogen vapor phase. Analytical flow cytometry was used to check the purity and quantity of each magnetically sorted T cell population. From each sorted fraction, genomic DNA was isolated and quantified by UV absorbance on a Nanodrop 2000c. TCR CDR3 regions were amplified from genomic DNA by multiplex PCR using the deep immunoSEQ assay. For each cell subset, the extracted genomic DNA was distributed evenly across all wells of several immunoSEQ 96-well plates, and each plate served as one replicate. Each replicate PCR for sorted subsets received roughly 0.2 ug genomic DNA, equal to 28,000 or so T cell genomes. Purified libraries were measured with a Qubit 3.0 fluorometer, size-checked on a Bioanalyzer 2100, and measured again with the KAPA Library Quantification kit. Every immunoSEQ 96-well plate was sequenced on a dedicated single-read 150-cycle Illumina NextSeq 550 flow cell. The authors' analysis ran thus. The immunoSEQ output contained only junctional sequences without quality scores, so filtering could not match that applied to full-length reads. Sequences were annotated with PyIR, a Python wrapper for IgBLAST v1.9, using IMGT germline references to assign V/J genes and CDR3. Any read was removed if the V/J assignment was weak (E-value above 1e-6), the CDR3 was missing, or the read contained stop codons, out-of-frame junctions, or ambiguous translated residues. V3J clonotypes were defined as sequences sharing the same inferred V gene, J gene, and CDR3 amino acid sequence. The percentage overlap between two repertoires was calculated by dividing the number of shared unique clonotypes by the size of the smaller repertoire. Repertoire richness was assessed with RTK rarefaction, the Chao1 estimator, and Recon v2.1 estimates of unobserved clonotypes. Generation probabilities for all TCRbeta clonotypes obtained by the gDNA method from a few donors were computed using OLGA. Sourced from immuneACCESS, this table was stored by TCRdb with only in-frame sequences that have V and J called. A share of the clones is absent; for the studies checked, an unresolved V gene accounts for under half, and the remainder has no known explanation. Clone size and V and J calls were adopted from that table, with D and trimming inferred from the DNA. For this sample the table gives 500,000 or so clones, of which 95% to 97% were detected only once. The ten largest clones take up about 0.067% of the sample.

The germline V end is reduced by 7 bases and the J end by 8 bases; junction bases left unmatched: 14. The CDR3 has 15 amino acids, counting the end cysteine and phenylalanine. Only the CDR3 region is kept as DNA, spanning 45 bases read in frame from base 1. The CDR1 and CDR2 encoded by the germline V gene (reference sequence) are SEHNR and FQNEAQ. Sample: naive CD4+ T cells sorted from blood. This specimen's cell subset or site label, per the study, means: CD45RA+ positively selected. The chain was built from TRBV7-9 and TRBJ2-3, with 8 junctional bases fitting TRBD1. This clonotype originated in a woman aged 25 to 39 in good health. CDR3 reads: CASKKPNRGAGTQYF. The DNA reads as follows: TGTGCCAGCAAAAAGCCGAACAGGGGGGCGGGTACGCAGTATTTT.